The clone carrying this T cell receptor (beta chain) showed up just a few times. The antigen is not known. Deletions cut 1 base from V and 7 bases from J, with 10 bases between. The germline V gene encodes CDR1 MDHEN and CDR2 SYDVKM. This CDR3 has 14 amino acids. This sample is part of a study of cytomegalovirus exposure and HLA in healthy donors. General observations from the study: In an earlier analysis, productive rearrangement rates for most beta V segments clustered near 87% or 30%. In a later analysis, TCR association rates varied by HLA locus: DRB1 most, HLA-C fewest.

Amplification used 60 Vbeta primers and 13 Jbeta primers. Libraries were prepared by immunoSEQ multiplex PCR; TCRdb keeps only in-frame clonotypes and omits some of them. Among roughly 140,000 clones listed, 80% to 90% were seen once. The sequenced sample was PBMCs. The receptor comes from a woman in her thirties or forties in good health and CMV-seropositive. V usage is TRBV28 and J usage is TRBJ1-4; D gene uncertain. The CDR3 here is CASSLLTQFEKLFF. The CDR3 DNA is TGTGCCAGCAGTTTATTGACACAGTTTGAAAAACTGTTTTTT.